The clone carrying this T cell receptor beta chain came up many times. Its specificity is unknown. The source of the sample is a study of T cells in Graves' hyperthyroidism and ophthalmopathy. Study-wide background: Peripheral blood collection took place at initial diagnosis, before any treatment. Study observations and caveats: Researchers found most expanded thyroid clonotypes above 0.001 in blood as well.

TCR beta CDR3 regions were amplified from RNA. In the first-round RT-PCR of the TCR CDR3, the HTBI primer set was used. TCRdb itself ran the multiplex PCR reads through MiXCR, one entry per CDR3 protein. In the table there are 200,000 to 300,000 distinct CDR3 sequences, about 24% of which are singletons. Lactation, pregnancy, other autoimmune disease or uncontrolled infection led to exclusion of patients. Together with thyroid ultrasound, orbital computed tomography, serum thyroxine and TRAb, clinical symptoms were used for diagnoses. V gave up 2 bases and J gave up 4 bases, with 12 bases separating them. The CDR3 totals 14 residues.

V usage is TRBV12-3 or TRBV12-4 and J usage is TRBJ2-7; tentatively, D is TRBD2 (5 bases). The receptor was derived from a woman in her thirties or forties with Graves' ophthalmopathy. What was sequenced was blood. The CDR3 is CASSLFGNIYEQYF. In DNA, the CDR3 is TGTGCCAGCAGTTTATTCGGGAATATTTACGAGCAGTACTTC.